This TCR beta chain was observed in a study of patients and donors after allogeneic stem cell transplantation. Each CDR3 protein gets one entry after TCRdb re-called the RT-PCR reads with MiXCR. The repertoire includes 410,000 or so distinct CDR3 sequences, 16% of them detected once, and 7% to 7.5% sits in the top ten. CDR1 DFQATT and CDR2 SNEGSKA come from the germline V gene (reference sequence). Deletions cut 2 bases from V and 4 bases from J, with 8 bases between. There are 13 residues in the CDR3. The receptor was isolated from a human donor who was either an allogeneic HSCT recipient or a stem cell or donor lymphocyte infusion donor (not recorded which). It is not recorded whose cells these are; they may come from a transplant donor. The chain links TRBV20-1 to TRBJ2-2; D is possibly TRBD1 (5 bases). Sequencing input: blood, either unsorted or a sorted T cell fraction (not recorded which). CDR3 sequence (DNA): TGCAGTGCTAGACAGGACACCACCGGGGAGCTGTTTTTT. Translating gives CSARQDTTGELFF.